This T cell receptor beta chain was sequenced during a study of T-cell reconstitution after alpha-beta-depleted transplantation in children. Notes on the study in general: Surviving thymic progenitors and recipient T cells were the source of high TCRbeta diversity at day 60 in some patients.

Unique molecular identifiers were used in preparing the TCRbeta library. TCRdb used MiXCR to reprocess the PCR reads, holding one entry per CDR3 protein. The repertoire holds around 450,000 distinct CDR3 sequences, with 15% to 20% as singletons. Germline assignment: CDR1 ENHRY and CDR2 SYGVKD. This CDR3 is built from 15 residues. Trimming stripped 6 bases from V and 2 bases from J, with 17 bases between. Only a few counts were recorded for this clonotype. Its antigen is not identified. This receptor was identified in a boy under two years old who had a stem cell transplant for Wiskott-Aldrich syndrome, so the T cells may come from the graft donor. The sample in question was PBMCs, mostly from graft donor cells, obtained 360 days after TCRalphabeta/CD19-depleted stem cell transplant. This sequence joins TRBV10-3 and TRBJ2-7; D is perhaps TRBD2 (6 bases). The CDR3 loop is CAIRSVPGVPYEQYF. The CDR3 DNA reads as TGTGCCATCAGGTCAGTTCCGGGGGTTCCCTACGAGCAGTACTTC.